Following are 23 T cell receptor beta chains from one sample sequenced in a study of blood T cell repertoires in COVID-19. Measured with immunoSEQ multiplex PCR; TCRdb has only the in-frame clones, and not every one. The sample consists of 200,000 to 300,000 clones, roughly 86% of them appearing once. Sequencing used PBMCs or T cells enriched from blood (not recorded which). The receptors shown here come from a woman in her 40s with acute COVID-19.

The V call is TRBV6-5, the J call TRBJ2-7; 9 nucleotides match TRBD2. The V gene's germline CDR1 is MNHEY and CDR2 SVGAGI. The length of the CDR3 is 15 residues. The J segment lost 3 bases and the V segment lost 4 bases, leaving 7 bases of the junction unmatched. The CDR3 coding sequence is TGTGCCAGCAGTTTACGACTAGCGGAGCACTACGAGCAGTACTTC. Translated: CASSLRLAEHYEQYF.

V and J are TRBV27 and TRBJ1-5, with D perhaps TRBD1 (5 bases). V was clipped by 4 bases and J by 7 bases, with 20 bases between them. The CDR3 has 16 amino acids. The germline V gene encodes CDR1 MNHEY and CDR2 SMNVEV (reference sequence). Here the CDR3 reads CASSSLSGLRSQPQHF. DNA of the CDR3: TGTGCCAGCAGTTCTCTTTCAGGGCTTAGGTCGCAGCCCCAGCATTTT.

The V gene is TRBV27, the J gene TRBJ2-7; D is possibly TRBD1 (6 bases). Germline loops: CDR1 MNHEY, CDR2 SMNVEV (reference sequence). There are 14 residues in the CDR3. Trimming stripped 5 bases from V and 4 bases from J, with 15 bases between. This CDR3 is CASSPTPQGYEQYF. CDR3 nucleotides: TGTGCCAGCAGTCCAACACCACAGGGTTACGAGCAGTACTTC.

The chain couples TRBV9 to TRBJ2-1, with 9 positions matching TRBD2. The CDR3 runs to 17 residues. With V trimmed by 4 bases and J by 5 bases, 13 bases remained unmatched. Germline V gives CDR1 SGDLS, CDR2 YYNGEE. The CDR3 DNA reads TGTGCCAGCAGCCACCCTCTCGGCGGGAGGGCCAACAATGAGCAGTTCTTC. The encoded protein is CASSHPLGGRANNEQFF.

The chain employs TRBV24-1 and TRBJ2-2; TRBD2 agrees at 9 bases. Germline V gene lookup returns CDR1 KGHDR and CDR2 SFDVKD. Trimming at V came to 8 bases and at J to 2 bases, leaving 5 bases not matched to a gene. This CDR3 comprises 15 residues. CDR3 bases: TGTGCCACCACTCGACTAGCGGATAACACCGGGGAGCTGTTTTTT. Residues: CATTRLADNTGELFF.

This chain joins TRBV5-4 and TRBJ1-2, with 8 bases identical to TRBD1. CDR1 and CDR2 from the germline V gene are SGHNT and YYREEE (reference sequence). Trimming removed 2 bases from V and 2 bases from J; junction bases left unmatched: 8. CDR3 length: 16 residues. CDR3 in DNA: TGTGCCAGCAGCTTCCCCGGGACAGGTTCAAACTATGGCTACACCTTC. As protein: CASSFPGTGSNYGYTF.

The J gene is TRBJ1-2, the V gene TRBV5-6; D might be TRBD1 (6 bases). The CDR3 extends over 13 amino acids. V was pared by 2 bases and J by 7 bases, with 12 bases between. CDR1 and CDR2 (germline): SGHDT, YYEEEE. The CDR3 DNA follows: TGTGCCAGCAGCTTTCAGGGGACTAGTGGCTACACCTTC. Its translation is CASSFQGTSGYTF.

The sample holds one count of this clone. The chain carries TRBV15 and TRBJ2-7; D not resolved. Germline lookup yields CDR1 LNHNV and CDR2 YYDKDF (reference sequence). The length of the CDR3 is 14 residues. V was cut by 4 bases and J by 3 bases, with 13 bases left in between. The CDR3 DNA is TGTGCCACCAGCACAAATCTGGGCTTCTACGAGCAGTACTTC. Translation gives CATSTNLGFYEQYF.

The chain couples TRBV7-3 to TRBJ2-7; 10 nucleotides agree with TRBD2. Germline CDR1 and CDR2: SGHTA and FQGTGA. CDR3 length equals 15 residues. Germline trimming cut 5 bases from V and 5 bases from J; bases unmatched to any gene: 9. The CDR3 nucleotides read TGTGCCAGCAGCCTGGGGCTAGCGGGAGCAAACGAGCAGTACTTC. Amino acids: CASSLGLAGANEQYF.

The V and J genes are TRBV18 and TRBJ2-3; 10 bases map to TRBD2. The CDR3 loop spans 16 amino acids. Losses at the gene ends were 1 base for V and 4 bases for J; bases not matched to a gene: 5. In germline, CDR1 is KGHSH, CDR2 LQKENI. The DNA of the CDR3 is TGTGCCAGCTCACCACGCAGCGGGAGGGCGTCAGATACGCAGTATTTT. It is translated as CASSPRSGRASDTQYF.

The CDR3 loop is CASSPDREETQYF. As DNA, the CDR3 is TGCGCCAGCAGCCCGGACAGGGAAGAGACCCAGTACTTC. The gene calls are TRBV5-1 and TRBJ2-5; 8 bases line up with TRBD1. With 4 bases clipped from V and 3 bases from J, the junction kept 2 bases outside the gene matches. This CDR3 is 13 amino acids long. Germline CDR1 SGHRS, CDR2 YFSETQ. The whole variable domain, filled in from reference TRBV5-1 and TRBJ2-5, reads KAGVTQTPRYLIKTRGQQVTLSCSPISGHRSVSWYQQTPGQGLQFLFEYFSETQRNKGNFPGRFSGRQFSNSRSEMNVSTLELGDSALYLCASSPDREETQYFGPGTRLLVL.

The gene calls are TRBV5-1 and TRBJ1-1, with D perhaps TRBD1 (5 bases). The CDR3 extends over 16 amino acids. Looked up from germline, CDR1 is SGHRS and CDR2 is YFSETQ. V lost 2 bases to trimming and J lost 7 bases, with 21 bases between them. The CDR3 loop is CASSFLPTGGNLEAFF. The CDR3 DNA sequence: TGCGCCAGCAGCTTTCTCCCCACTGGGGGGAACCTTGAAGCTTTCTTT.

CDR3: CASSLRLDNEQFF. DNA of the CDR3: TGTGCCAGCAGTTTACGACTTGACAATGAGCAGTTCTTC. This chain links TRBV27 with TRBJ2-1; D gene ambiguous. Germline loops: CDR1 MNHEY, CDR2 SMNVEV (reference sequence). This CDR3 contains 13 residues. Trimming pared 2 bases from V and 5 bases from J, leaving 7 bases between.

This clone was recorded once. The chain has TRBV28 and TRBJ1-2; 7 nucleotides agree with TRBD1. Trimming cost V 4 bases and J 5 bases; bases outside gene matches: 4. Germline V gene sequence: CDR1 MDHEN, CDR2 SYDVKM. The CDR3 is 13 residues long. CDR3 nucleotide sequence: TGTGCCAGCAGTTGGGACAGCTATTATGGCTACACCTTC. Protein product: CASSWDSYYGYTF.

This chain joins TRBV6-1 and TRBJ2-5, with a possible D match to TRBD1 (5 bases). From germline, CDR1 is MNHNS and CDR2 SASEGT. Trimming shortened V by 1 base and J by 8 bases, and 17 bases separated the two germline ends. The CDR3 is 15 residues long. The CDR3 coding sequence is TGTGCCAGCAGTGAAGTTGATGGAACAGGAGTAACCCAGTACTTC. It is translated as CASSEVDGTGVTQYF.

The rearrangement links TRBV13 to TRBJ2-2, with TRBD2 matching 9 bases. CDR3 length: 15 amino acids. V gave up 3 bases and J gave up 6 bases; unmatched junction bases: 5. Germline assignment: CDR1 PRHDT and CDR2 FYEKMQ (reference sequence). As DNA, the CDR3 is TGTGCCAGCAGCTTTGGCGGGAGGGCCTCCGGGGAGCTGTTTTTT. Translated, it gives CASSFGGRASGELFF.

CDR3 DNA: TGTGCCAGCAGCCCGGCCGGGACTAGGAAAGGCGAGCAGTACTTC. Its protein product is CASSPAGTRKGEQYF. The J gene is TRBJ2-7, the V gene TRBV11-3; 8 bases agree with TRBD2. This CDR3 spans 15 amino acids. From germline, CDR1 is SGHNT and CDR2 YENEEA. V shed 5 bases, J shed 6 bases, and the junction held 12 bases outside the gene matches.

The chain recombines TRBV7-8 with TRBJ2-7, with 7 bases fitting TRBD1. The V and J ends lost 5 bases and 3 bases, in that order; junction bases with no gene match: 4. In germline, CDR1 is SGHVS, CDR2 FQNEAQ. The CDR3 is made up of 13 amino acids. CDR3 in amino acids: CASSVGQFYEQYF. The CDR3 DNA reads TGTGCCAGCAGCGTGGGACAGTTCTACGAGCAGTACTTC.

DNA of the CDR3: TGTGCCAGCAGCCAAGTCGGTTTTCGGGGTCTCACTGAAGCTTTCTTT. This gives the protein CASSQVGFRGLTEAFF. V and J are TRBV4-2 and TRBJ1-1; D ambiguous. The CDR3 covers 16 residues. The germline V gene has CDR1 LGHNA and CDR2 YNFKEQ. Trimming took 1 base from V and 4 from J, leaving 16 bases between them.

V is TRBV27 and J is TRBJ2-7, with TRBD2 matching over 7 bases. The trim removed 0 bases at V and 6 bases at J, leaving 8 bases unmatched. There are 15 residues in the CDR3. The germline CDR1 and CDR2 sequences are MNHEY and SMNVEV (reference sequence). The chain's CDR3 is CASSLSRWGEGEQYF. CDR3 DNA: TGTGCCAGCAGTTTATCCCGATGGGGGGAGGGCGAGCAGTACTTC.

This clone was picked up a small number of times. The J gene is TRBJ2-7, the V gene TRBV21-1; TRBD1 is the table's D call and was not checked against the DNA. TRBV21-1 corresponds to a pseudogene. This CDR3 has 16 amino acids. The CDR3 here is CASSKEGDRSSYEQYF. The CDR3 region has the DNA TGTGCCAGCAGCAAAGAGGGGGACAGAAGCTCCTACGAGCAGTACTTC.

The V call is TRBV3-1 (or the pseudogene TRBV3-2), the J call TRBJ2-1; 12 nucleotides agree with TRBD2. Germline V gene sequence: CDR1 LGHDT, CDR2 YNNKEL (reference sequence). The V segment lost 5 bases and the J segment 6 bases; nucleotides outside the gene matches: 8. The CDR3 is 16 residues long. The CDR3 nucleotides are TGTGCCAGCAGCACTCGACTAGCGGGAGAACTCAATGAGCAGTTCTTC. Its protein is CASSTRLAGELNEQFF.

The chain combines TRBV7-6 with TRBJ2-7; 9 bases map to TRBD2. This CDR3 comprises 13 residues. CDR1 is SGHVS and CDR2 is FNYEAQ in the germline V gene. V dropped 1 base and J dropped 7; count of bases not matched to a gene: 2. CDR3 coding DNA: TGTGCCAGCAGCTTAGGCGGGAGGGGGGAGCAGTACTTC. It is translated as CASSLGGRGEQYF. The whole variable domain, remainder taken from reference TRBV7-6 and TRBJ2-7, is GAGVSQSPRYKVTKRGQDVALRCDPISGHVSLYWYRQALGQGPEFLTYFNYEAQQDKSGLPNDRFSAERPEGSISTLTIQRTEQRDSAMYRCASSLGGRGEQYFGPGTRLTVT.